This TCR beta chain derives from a study of T cells in Graves' hyperthyroidism and ophthalmopathy. Study overall: Blood from the periphery was taken at initial diagnosis, before any treatment. Study-level findings and limits: Most thyroid clonotypes that were expanded above 0.001 also turned up in blood.

The CDR3 is 17 amino acids. The germline V gene encodes CDR1 SGHTA and CDR2 FQGTGA. Trimming shortened V by 0 bases and J by 5 bases, and 18 bases separated the two germline ends. This clonotype occurred many times. As yet, its antigen is unknown. The study left out patients who had uncontrolled infection, other autoimmune disease, pregnancy or lactation. Extraction of PBMCs used 9 to 10 ml of fresh peripheral blood. Amplification of TCR beta CDR3 regions used RNA as the template. HTBI primers were employed in a first-round RT-PCR of the TCR CDR3. TCRdb called the multiplex PCR reads again in MiXCR, with one record for every CDR3 protein. The profile shows 500,000 to 800,000 distinct CDR3 sequences, about 14% of them singletons.

The chain employs TRBV7-3 and TRBJ2-3, with a tentative D call TRBD2 (6 bases). Specimen: blood. The TCR was taken from a woman in her 50s with Graves' ophthalmopathy. DNA of the CDR3: TGTGCCAGCAGCTTAACTTCGGTCCTGGAGGGCAGAGATACGCAGTATTTT. This translates into CASSLTSVLEGRDTQYF.